The T cell receptor beta chain described here comes from a study of T cell changes during pregnancy in multiple sclerosis. The assay was immunoSEQ multiplex PCR, and TCRdb's table has in-frame clones only and misses some. The table shows about 38,000 clones, with roughly 89% occurring only once. The CDR3 totals 15 residues. CDR1 is MNHNS and CDR2 is SASEGT in the germline V gene. With 2 bases clipped from V and 6 bases from J, the junction kept 9 bases outside the gene matches. The chain couples TRBV6-1 to TRBJ1-1, with TRBD1 matching 7 bases. The sample here was CD4+ T cells from peripheral blood mononuclear cells, taken before pregnancy. The sequence was collected from a female donor with multiple sclerosis, enrolled in a pregnancy study. The CDR3 reads CASSESLAGGSEAFF. The CDR3 DNA follows: TGTGCCAGCAGTGAATCCCTGGCAGGGGGATCTGAAGCTTTCTTT.